This T cell receptor beta chain was sequenced for a study of T cell responses to AZD1222 COVID-19 vaccine. Study-wide results and limits: Nearly half of spike-specific TCRs reportedly go after variant regions that carry no mutations. At baseline, just a handful of AZD1222 recipients tested seropositive. Two doses of AZD1222 preceded a rise in Spike-specific TCR breadth and depth.

The CDR3 runs to 14 residues. Per the germline V gene, CDR1 is SGHRS and CDR2 is YFSETQ. Germline trimming cut 4 bases from V and 5 bases from J; bases unmatched to any gene: 6. Data came from immunoSEQ multiplex PCR; TCRdb stores just in-frame clones and leaves some out. The profile covers 150,000 to 200,000 clones, with 85% to 95% appearing a single time and 7.5% to 9.5% taken by the ten largest. As for this clone: As yet, its antigen is unknown.

V gene TRBV5-1 combines with J gene TRBJ1-2, with TRBD1 identical over 9 bases. This clonotype was obtained from an adult in good health. This sample comprised peripheral blood, obtained on day 0 of AZD1222 vaccination. CDR3 bases: TGCGCCAGCAGCGGGACCGGGACAGGGTATGGCTACACCTTC. Residues: CASSGTGTGYGYTF.